This passage covers 22 T cell receptor beta chains from one sample sequenced in a study of shared T cell receptors in the human thymus. Repertoires were generated with immunoSEQ multiplex PCR, while TCRdb's copy carries only in-frame clones and drops some. The table includes approximately 400,000 clones, approximately 95% detected once. Input material: thymocytes. Receptor source: a human donor.

The V and J genes are TRBV6-1 and TRBJ2-2, with a weak D call TRBD2 (7 bases). In germline, CDR1 is MNHNS, CDR2 SASEGT. This CDR3 is 15 amino acids long. V was cut by 3 bases and J by 6 bases, with 14 bases left in between. The CDR3 bases are TGTGCCAGCAGTGAGCAAGGGGGGGAACCCGGGGAGCTGTTTTTT. Translating gives CASSEQGGEPGELFF.

This chain links TRBV5-1 with TRBJ2-3; D gene ambiguous. Germline CDR1 reads SGHRS; CDR2 reads YFSETQ. The V end lost 7 bases, the J end lost 6 bases, and 12 bases lay between the germline ends. The CDR3 has 12 amino acids. CDR3: CASVSLDDTQYF. In nucleotides, the CDR3 is TGCGCCAGCGTCAGCCTTGACGATACGCAGTATTTT.

The genes are TRBV4-2 and TRBJ2-5, with TRBD2 matching 13 bases. V dropped 0 bases and J dropped 4; count of bases not matched to a gene: 14. Germline-derived CDR1 and CDR2 are LGHNA and YNFKEQ. The CDR3 runs 20 residues. The CDR3 sequence: CASSQDKPWTSGSVGETQYF. CDR3 sequence (DNA): TGTGCCAGCAGCCAAGATAAGCCCTGGACTAGCGGGAGTGTCGGAGAGACCCAGTACTTC.

The chain recombines TRBV4-1 with TRBJ1-1, with D perhaps TRBD1 (5 bases). V was pared by 5 bases and J by 8 bases, with 33 bases between. The CDR3 extends over 19 amino acids. The germline gives CDR1 MGHRA, CDR2 YSYEKL. DNA of the CDR3: TGCGCCAGCAGCGAAAGAAGTCGCGTGAGGGGAGGCCTTGGAACCGAAGCTTTCTTT. As protein: CASSERSRVRGGLGTEAFF.

The chain recombines TRBV2 with TRBJ2-7, with D possibly called TRBD1 or TRBD2 (5 bases each). The V gene's germline CDR1 is SNHLY and CDR2 FYNNEI. The CDR3 sequence is 15 residues long. Between the trimmed V and J ends, which lost 11 bases and 1 base, there was a span of 21 bases. CDR3 loop: CAPKRDPTRSYEQYF. CDR3 DNA: TGTGCCCCCAAGAGGGACCCGACCCGATCCTACGAGCAGTACTTC.

The rearrangement links TRBV5-5 to TRBJ2-7, with 10 bases identical to TRBD1. This CDR3 region has 15 residues. The germline gives CDR1 SGHKS, CDR2 YYEKEE (reference sequence). V trimming: 4 bases; J trimming: 6 bases; junction bases outside the gene matches: 10. CDR3 bases: TGTGCCAGCAGCACAACCGTGACAGGGGGCTCCGAGCAGTACTTC. Translation: CASSTTVTGGSEQYF.

This clone was seen once. This rearrangement joins TRBV11-1 to TRBJ2-7; unclear D gene. V dropped 5 bases and J dropped 1 base, with 15 bases sitting between them. From germline, CDR1 is SGHAT and CDR2 FQDESV (reference sequence). This CDR3 has 15 amino acids. In DNA form, the CDR3 reads TGTGCCAGCAGCCCCCCCCTAGGCAGATCCTACGAGCAGTACTTC. Translating it yields CASSPPLGRSYEQYF. The full variable domain, with the rest looked up from reference TRBV11-1 and TRBJ2-7, is EAEVAQSPRYKITEKSQAVAFWCDPISGHATLYWYRQILGQGPELLVQFQDESVVDDSQLPKDRFSAERLKGVDSTLKIQPAELGDSAMYLCASSPPLGRSYEQYFGPGTRLTVT.

The rearrangement joins TRBV7-8 to TRBJ1-2; 7 nucleotides align to TRBD1. CDR1 is SGHVS and CDR2 is FQNEAQ in the germline V gene. The CDR3 is 14 residues long. V lost 5 bases and J lost 5; bases outside the gene matches: 8. The CDR3 loop reads CASSPRGRGYGYTF. CDR3 nucleotide sequence: TGTGCCAGCAGCCCTAGGGGGCGCGGGTATGGCTACACCTTC.

The chain uses TRBV14 and TRBJ2-7; D may be TRBD2 (5 bases). There are 16 residues in the CDR3. The germline gives CDR1 SGHDN, CDR2 FVKESK. Trimming shortened V by 0 bases and J by 9 bases, and 21 bases separated the two germline ends. CDR3 DNA: TGTGCCAGCAGCCAAGAGTTCGCCACGCGAGGGAGTGGGCAGTACTTC. Translation gives CASSQEFATRGSGQYF. Based on the CDR3 plus reference TRBV14 and TRBJ2-7, the full variable domain is EAGVTQFPSHSVIEKGQTVTLRCDPISGHDNLYWYRRVMGKEIKFLLHFVKESKQDESGMPNNRFLAERTGGTYSTLKVQPAELEDSGVYFCASSQEFATRGSGQYFGPGTRLTVT.

The chain has TRBV9 and TRBJ2-1; D remains unclear. Germline V lookup: CDR1 SGDLS, CDR2 YYNGEE. V dropped 2 bases and J dropped 6 bases, with 18 bases sitting between them. CDR3 length equals 16 residues. Here the CDR3 reads CASSVTSPDLINEQFF. The CDR3 DNA reads TGTGCCAGCAGCGTCACTTCTCCGGACCTCATCAATGAGCAGTTCTTC.

The chain recombines TRBV11-1 with TRBJ2-7, with D possibly matching TRBD1 (6 bases). The length of the CDR3 is 14 residues. V was pared by 5 bases and J by 4 bases, with 15 bases between. Germline loops: CDR1 SGHAT, CDR2 FQDESV (reference sequence). The CDR3 is CASSKRGHSYEQYF. CDR3 nucleotide sequence: TGTGCCAGCAGCAAAAGGGGACACTCTTACGAGCAGTACTTC.

J is TRBJ2-3 and V is TRBV7-3; TRBD1 might be the D (6 bases). Germline CDR1 is SGHTA and CDR2 is FQGTGA. The CDR3 spans 15 residues. The ends were cut back, 5 bases at V and 2 bases at J, with 14 bases in the middle. This CDR3 reads CASSPQGKTTDTQYF. The DNA of the CDR3 is TGTGCCAGCAGCCCCCAGGGGAAAACCACAGATACGCAGTATTTT.

The rearrangement uses TRBV27 and TRBJ2-7; no reliable D call. This CDR3 spans 13 amino acids. V shed 4 bases and J shed 2 bases, with 9 bases lying between them. Per the germline V gene, CDR1 is MNHEY and CDR2 is SMNVEV (reference sequence). CDR3 sequence (DNA): TGTGCCAGCAGTTGGACCAGAACCTACGAGCAGTACTTC. Residues: CASSWTRTYEQYF.

The chain is built from TRBV5-1 and TRBJ2-3; weak D call: TRBD2 (6 bases). Germline CDR1 and CDR2: SGHRS and YFSETQ. The CDR3 is made up of 14 amino acids. Trimming pared 3 bases from V and 6 bases from J, leaving 14 bases between. CDR3: CASSSRGGRDTQYF. DNA for the CDR3: TGCGCCAGCAGCTCCCGTGGGGGGAGGGATACGCAGTATTTT. The full variable domain, its missing parts supplied by reference TRBV5-1 and TRBJ2-3, is KAGVTQTPRYLIKTRGQQVTLSCSPISGHRSVSWYQQTPGQGLQFLFEYFSETQRNKGNFPGRFSGRQFSNSRSEMNVSTLELGDSALYLCASSSRGGRDTQYFGPGTRLTVL.

This chain joins TRBV15 and TRBJ1-2, with TRBD1 as a possible D gene (6 bases). From germline, CDR1 is LNHNV and CDR2 YYDKDF (reference sequence). CDR3 size: 17 residues. V was trimmed by 2 bases and J by 3 bases, leaving 19 bases between them. The CDR3 region has the DNA TGTGCCACCAGCAGATCAGGGTCTAGGGGGGCTGACTATGGCTACACCTTC. It codes for CATSRSGSRGADYGYTF.

V and J are TRBV6-5 and TRBJ1-1, with D possibly TRBD1 on 5 matching bases. Germline CDR1 reads MNHEY; CDR2 reads SVGAGI. V dropped 2 bases and J dropped 10 bases, with 8 bases sitting between them. CDR3 length equals 11 residues. The CDR3 nucleotides read TGTGCCAGCAGTTACCCAGGGAGAGCTTTCTTT. Its protein is CASSYPGRAFF.

The rearrangement joins TRBV5-1 to TRBJ2-3; 9 positions agree with TRBD2. Germline CDR1 and CDR2: SGHRS and YFSETQ. The J segment lost 0 bases and the V segment lost 4 bases, leaving 6 bases of the junction unmatched. The CDR3 contains 16 residues. As DNA, the CDR3 is TGCGCCAGCAGCCCCCTTAGCGGGGGTAGCACAGATACGCAGTATTTT. Its translation is CASSPLSGGSTDTQYF.

This chain joins TRBV7-2 and TRBJ2-7; 7 bases are shared with TRBD2. The V segment lost 1 base and the J segment 6 bases; nucleotides outside the gene matches: 6. The germline CDR1 and CDR2 sequences are SGHTA and FQGNSA. CDR3 length equals 14 residues. CDR3 DNA: TGTGCCAGCAGCTTAGTGTGGGAGGGGCTCGAGCAGTACTTC. This translates into CASSLVWEGLEQYF.

The gene calls are TRBV5-1 and TRBJ2-3; 12 positions match TRBD2. The CDR3 runs 16 residues. The germline V gene has CDR1 SGHRS and CDR2 YFSETQ. V shed 6 bases, J shed 4 bases, and the junction held 9 bases outside the gene matches. This CDR3 reads CASKTSGSISPDTQYF. The CDR3 DNA is TGCGCCAGCAAGACTAGCGGGAGTATATCCCCAGATACGCAGTATTTT. Combining the CDR3 with reference TRBV5-1 and TRBJ2-3 gives the whole variable domain KAGVTQTPRYLIKTRGQQVTLSCSPISGHRSVSWYQQTPGQGLQFLFEYFSETQRNKGNFPGRFSGRQFSNSRSEMNVSTLELGDSALYLCASKTSGSISPDTQYFGPGTRLTVL.

The J gene is TRBJ2-3, the V gene TRBV4-1, with D maybe TRBD1 (5 bases). V lost 5 bases and J lost 5, with 23 bases in between. Germline lookup yields CDR1 MGHRA and CDR2 YSYEKL. The CDR3 runs to 17 residues. CDR3 bases: TGCGCCAGCAGCGAAGGTCGACAGTGGGGTGGTAGAGATACGCAGTATTTT. As protein: CASSEGRQWGGRDTQYF.

This sequence joins TRBV28 and TRBJ2-3, with TRBD2 as a possible D gene (6 bases). V was shortened by 6 bases and J by 6 bases, with 31 bases between the two germline ends. The length of the CDR3 is 19 residues. Germline V lookup: CDR1 MDHEN, CDR2 SYDVKM. The CDR3 protein is CASRSGVAEPPPGSDTQYF. In DNA form, the CDR3 reads TGTGCCAGCAGAAGCGGAGTAGCGGAGCCACCCCCGGGCTCCGATACGCAGTATTTT.

V gene TRBV4-1 combines with J gene TRBJ1-1, with D unclear. V gave up 6 bases and J gave up 3 bases, with 17 bases separating them. Germline V CDR1 and CDR2: MGHRA, YSYEKL. The CDR3 spans 15 residues. The CDR3 bases are TGCGCCAGCAGGCCTCGATGGGCAGAGGACACTGAAGCTTTCTTT. This encodes CASRPRWAEDTEAFF.